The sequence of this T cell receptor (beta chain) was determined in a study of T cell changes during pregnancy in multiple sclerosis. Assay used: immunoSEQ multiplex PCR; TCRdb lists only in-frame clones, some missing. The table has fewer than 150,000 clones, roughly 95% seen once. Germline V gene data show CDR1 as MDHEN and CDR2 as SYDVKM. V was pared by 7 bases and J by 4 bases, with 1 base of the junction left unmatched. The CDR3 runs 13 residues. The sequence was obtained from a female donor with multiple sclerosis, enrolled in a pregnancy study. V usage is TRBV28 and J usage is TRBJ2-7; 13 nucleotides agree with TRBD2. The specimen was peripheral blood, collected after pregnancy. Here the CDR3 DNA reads TGTGCCAGCAAGACTAGCGGGAGGTACGAGCAGTACTTC. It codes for CASKTSGRYEQYF.